The 30 T cell receptor beta chains in this list originate from one sample, sequenced in a study of T cell responses to AZD1222 COVID-19 vaccine. Sequencing was performed with immunoSEQ multiplex PCR; in TCRdb, only in-frame clones are kept and a portion is missing. The sample shows about 83,000 clones, approximately 92% of them seen only once. The sample in question was peripheral blood, obtained on day 0 of AZD1222 vaccination. The receptors stem from an adult in good health.

The genes are TRBV27 and TRBJ2-3; 9 bases match TRBD2. This CDR3 contains 17 residues. The junction had 12 bases not matched to a gene; V was cut back by 6 bases and J by 2 bases. CDR1 MNHEY and CDR2 SMNVEV come from the germline V gene (reference sequence). Here the CDR3 reads CASSQRRTSVITDTQYF. CDR3 sequence (DNA): TGTGCCAGCAGCCAACGACGGACTAGCGTGATCACAGATACGCAGTATTTT.

The chain carries TRBV5-4 and TRBJ1-2, with D possibly being TRBD1 (5 bases). Trimming removed 0 bases at V and 1 base at J, with 7 bases between. The V gene's germline CDR1 is SGHNT and CDR2 YYREEE (reference sequence). The CDR3 length is 14 residues. CDR3 DNA sequence: TGTGCCAGCAGCTTGGATCAGGGTAACTATGGCTACACCTTC. Encoded protein: CASSLDQGNYGYTF.

The V call is TRBV6-5, the J call TRBJ2-2; 8 bases agree with TRBD1. Germline V gives CDR1 MNHEY, CDR2 SVGAGI. The CDR3 sequence is 14 residues long. V dropped 6 bases and J dropped 6; count of bases not matched to a gene: 6. CDR3 bases: TGTGCCAGCAGGGTGCAGGGGGCCCCCGGGGAGCTGTTTTTT. Protein: CASRVQGAPGELFF.

Written as DNA, the CDR3 is TGTGCCAGCAGTTTAGAGGTAGCGGGAGGGTATTTT. Translation: CASSLEVAGGYF. V gene TRBV12-3 or TRBV12-4 combines with J gene TRBJ2-3, with TRBD2 identical over 10 bases. The length of the CDR3 is 12 residues. After removal of 1 base from V and 14 bases from J, the junction contained 3 bases not matched to a gene.

The chain is built from TRBV3-1 (or the pseudogene TRBV3-2) and TRBJ2-1, with 11 nucleotides matching TRBD2. Germline lookup yields CDR1 LGHDT and CDR2 YNNKEL (reference sequence). The trim removed 4 bases at V and 15 bases at J, leaving 5 bases unmatched. This CDR3 region has 12 residues. CDR3 bases: TGTGCCAGCAGCCTTAGCGGGAGGGAGGGGTTCTTC. Encoded protein: CASSLSGREGFF.

This chain joins TRBV19 and TRBJ1-2, with D unresolved. This CDR3 contains 17 residues. The germline V and J ends were trimmed by 5 bases and 0 bases, with 19 bases remaining between them. CDR1 is LNHDA and CDR2 is SQIVND in the germline V gene (reference sequence). The DNA for the CDR3 is TGTGCCAGTAGTCTGACCTCCCATCCTACGGCTAACTATGGCTACACCTTC. This codes for CASSLTSHPTANYGYTF.

The chain has TRBV2 and TRBJ2-7; 8 bases fit TRBD2. From germline, CDR1 is SNHLY and CDR2 FYNNEI. The CDR3 spans 14 residues. V lost 7 bases to trimming and J lost 2 bases; unmatched junction nucleotides: 7. CDR3: CASNVGAGAYEQYF. CDR3 bases: TGTGCCAGCAATGTAGGAGCGGGGGCCTACGAGCAGTACTTC.

V gene TRBV29-1 combines with J gene TRBJ2-7, with 7 bases aligning to TRBD1. Trimming cost V 2 bases and J 0 bases; bases outside gene matches: 1. Germline CDR1 is SQVTM and CDR2 is ANQGSEA. The CDR3 runs 13 residues. The CDR3 DNA reads TGCAGCGTTGAAAGGGACAGCTCCTACGAGCAGTACTTC. Its protein is CSVERDSSYEQYF.

The chain is built from TRBV3-1 (or the pseudogene TRBV3-2) and TRBJ2-3, with TRBD2 matching over 16 bases. The CDR3 consists of 17 residues. Germline CDR1 and CDR2: LGHDT and YNNKEL (reference sequence). The V segment lost 6 bases and the J segment 2 bases; nucleotides outside the gene matches: 5. CDR3 residues: CASSLGLAGGSTDTQYF. The CDR3 DNA reads as TGTGCCAGCAGTCTGGGACTAGCGGGGGGGTCCACAGATACGCAGTATTTT.

V is TRBV5-6 and J is TRBJ2-3; maybe TRBD1 (5 bases). CDR3 length equals 17 residues. Germline values: CDR1 SGHDT, CDR2 YYEEEE. V lost 5 bases and J lost 2, with 21 bases in between. This CDR3 reads CASRQSWGPFITDTQYF. The CDR3 DNA follows: TGTGCCAGCAGACAATCATGGGGCCCTTTCATCACAGATACGCAGTATTTT.

The chain joins TRBV2 to TRBJ2-5; weak D call: TRBD2 (7 bases). Germline lookup yields CDR1 SNHLY and CDR2 FYNNEI. V lost 10 bases, J lost 5 bases, and 26 bases lay in between. This CDR3 has 16 residues. The CDR3 reads CATSDGGQRIRETQYF. The CDR3 bases are TGTGCCACCTCTGACGGGGGGCAGCGGATCCGGGAGACCCAGTACTTC.

V and J are TRBV27 and TRBJ1-2; maybe TRBD1 (5 bases). The CDR3 is 15 amino acids. Trimming left V 4 bases short and J 3 bases short, with 15 bases between. Per germline, CDR1 MNHEY and CDR2 SMNVEV (reference sequence). The CDR3 sequence is CASSSWGGEDYGYTF. CDR3 DNA sequence: TGTGCCAGCAGTTCATGGGGGGGAGAGGACTATGGCTACACCTTC.

The count of this clone is one. The rearrangement joins TRBV7-3 to TRBJ2-1; 12 bases agree with TRBD2. Germline V gene data show CDR1 as SGHTA and CDR2 as FQGTGA. The length of the CDR3 is 18 residues. The J segment lost 4 bases and the V segment lost 5 bases, leaving 12 bases of the junction unmatched. CDR3 DNA sequence: TGTGCCAGCAGCGCCTTAGCCTCTAGCGGGAGGGATTACAATGAGCAGTTCTTC. The encoded protein is CASSALASSGRDYNEQFF.

This chain links TRBV5-1 with TRBJ2-3; D is perhaps TRBD1 (6 bases). Germline lookup yields CDR1 SGHRS and CDR2 YFSETQ. Trimming cost V 4 bases and J 0 bases, with 9 bases left between them. CDR3 length: 14 amino acids. The CDR3 here is CASSQGTSTDTQYF. The CDR3 DNA follows: TGCGCCAGCAGCCAGGGGACAAGCACAGATACGCAGTATTTT.

The rearrangement uses TRBV3-1 (or the pseudogene TRBV3-2) and TRBJ2-1; D is ambiguous. CDR3 length equals 15 residues. Germline CDR1 reads LGHDT; CDR2 reads YNNKEL (reference sequence). Trimming took 3 bases from V and 5 from J, leaving 14 bases between them. The CDR3 loop reads CASSQDSRGNNEQFF. The CDR3 bases are TGTGCCAGCAGCCAGGATTCGCGAGGAAACAATGAGCAGTTCTTC.

The chain has TRBV24-1 and TRBJ2-7, with D possibly matching TRBD2 (6 bases). The germline V gene has CDR1 KGHDR and CDR2 SFDVKD. The V end was cut by 9 bases, the J end by 6 bases, with 14 bases between. This CDR3 region has 12 residues. The DNA of the CDR3 is TGTGCCACCTCCGAACGGGGAGGCGAGCAGTACTTC. Protein: CATSERGGEQYF.

The chain couples TRBV18 to TRBJ2-1, with 7 bases identical to TRBD1. The V gene end was trimmed by 6 bases and the J gene end by 8 bases; junction bases not matched to a gene: 10. The CDR3 has 14 residues. The germline V gene has CDR1 KGHSH and CDR2 LQKENI. This CDR3 is CASSRDSSFDEQFF. CDR3 DNA: TGTGCCAGCTCCAGGGACAGCAGTTTCGATGAGCAGTTCTTC. Full variable domain (outside the CDR3, taken from reference TRBV18 and TRBJ2-1): NAGVMQNPRHLVRRRGQEARLRCSPMKGHSHVYWYRQLPEEGLKFMVYLQKENIIDESGMPKERFSAEFPKEGPSILRIQQVVRGDSAAYFCASSRDSSFDEQFFGPGTRLTVL.

The chain couples TRBV9 to TRBJ1-1; D unresolved. CDR3 size: 14 residues. CDR1 SGDLS and CDR2 YYNGEE come from the germline V gene. V dropped 0 bases and J dropped 3 bases, with 9 bases sitting between them. DNA for the CDR3: TGTGCCAGCAGCGTAGATGGGCGAGACACTGAAGCTTTCTTT. This translates into CASSVDGRDTEAFF.

This chain links TRBV6-2 or TRBV6-3 with TRBJ2-3, with 7 bases that match TRBD1. The CDR3 is 17 amino acids. Germline V gene lookup returns CDR1 MNHEY and CDR2 SVGEGT. V trimming: 0 bases; J trimming: 4 bases; junction bases outside the gene matches: 10. The DNA for the CDR3 is TGTGCCAGCAGTTACTCCCCTGGACAGGTCGCCCCAGATACGCAGTATTTT. This sequence encodes CASSYSPGQVAPDTQYF.

V and J are TRBV19 and TRBJ2-2; possibly TRBD2 for D (5 bases). The CDR3 contains 15 residues. The V and J ends lost 3 bases and 1 base respectively, with 9 bases between them. Germline values: CDR1 LNHDA, CDR2 SQIVND (reference sequence). For the CDR3, the DNA is TGTGCCAGTAGTATTAACGGGAAGAACACCGGGGAGCTGTTTTTT. This codes for CASSINGKNTGELFF. Drawing the rest from reference TRBV19 and TRBJ2-2, the complete variable domain is DGGITQSPKYLFRKEGQNVTLSCEQNLNHDAMYWYRQDPGQGLRLIYYSQIVNDFQKGDIAEGYSVSREKKESFPLTVTSAQKNPTAFYLCASSINGKNTGELFFGEGSRLTVL.

The rearrangement links TRBV5-6 to TRBJ1-5; the D gene is possibly TRBD1 (5 bases). The V end lost 5 bases, the J end lost 9 bases, and 9 bases lay between the germline ends. The CDR3 sequence is 11 residues long. Germline V gene lookup returns CDR1 SGHDT and CDR2 YYEEEE. The CDR3 region has the DNA TGTGCCAGCAGGATTGGGACGCCCCAGCATTTT. Protein product: CASRIGTPQHF.

The chain combines TRBV12-3 or TRBV12-4 with TRBJ1-2, with a tentative D call TRBD1 (5 bases). This CDR3 region has 13 residues. V was clipped by 7 bases and J by 6 bases, with 15 bases between them. The CDR3 region has the DNA TGTGCCAGCACCTCGGGACCAGCCCATGGCTACACCTTC. This sequence encodes CASTSGPAHGYTF.

The sample holds a few counts of this clone. This chain uses TRBV2 with TRBJ2-7; TRBD2 might be the D (5 bases). Germline CDR1 is SNHLY and CDR2 is FYNNEI. The CDR3 is 13 residues long. With 4 bases removed from V and 5 bases from J, the gap between germline ends came to 12 bases. The CDR3 protein is CASSVRGMDEQYF. The CDR3 DNA follows: TGTGCCAGCAGTGTACGAGGGATGGACGAGCAGTACTTC. The full variable domain, rest sourced from reference TRBV2 and TRBJ2-7, is EPEVTQTPSHQVTQMGQEVILRCVPISNHLYFYWYRQILGQKVEFLVSFYNNEISEKSEIFDDQFSVERPDGSNFTLKIRSTKLEDSAMYFCASSVRGMDEQYFGPGTRLTVT.

The rearrangement joins TRBV14 to TRBJ2-7, with D maybe TRBD2 (6 bases). Trimming shortened V by 4 bases and J by 5 bases, and 21 bases separated the two germline ends. The length of the CDR3 is 16 residues. Germline loops: CDR1 SGHDN, CDR2 FVKESK. The DNA of the CDR3 is TGTGCCAGCAGCCCCGAGAGTATAGGGGACTCGGACGAGCAGTACTTC. Encoded protein: CASSPESIGDSDEQYF.

The V and J genes are TRBV15 and TRBJ2-1; 11 bases match TRBD2. The CDR3 is 15 amino acids. The germline V gene encodes CDR1 LNHNV and CDR2 YYDKDF (reference sequence). The J segment lost 6 bases and the V segment lost 5 bases, leaving 6 bases of the junction unmatched. CDR3 DNA sequence: TGTGCCACCAGCCCTCTAGCGGGAGGTCTCAATGAGCAGTTCTTC. This sequence encodes CATSPLAGGLNEQFF.

The CDR3 protein is CASSYEDGRDTQYF. In nucleotides, the CDR3 is TGCGCCAGCAGCTATGAGGACGGACGAGATACGCAGTATTTT. The rearrangement joins TRBV5-1 to TRBJ2-3; D is unresolved. The CDR3 runs 14 residues. Trimming took off 3 bases at V and 5 bases at J, with 13 bases between the two ends. Germline V gives CDR1 SGHRS, CDR2 YFSETQ.

The rearrangement joins TRBV19 to TRBJ2-1; TRBD2 matches at 12 bases. CDR1 and CDR2 (germline): LNHDA, SQIVND (reference sequence). V lost 8 bases to trimming and J lost 4 bases; unmatched junction nucleotides: 3. CDR3 length: 14 residues. As DNA, the CDR3 is TGTGCCAGTCAAGGACTAGCGGGGTACAATGAGCAGTTCTTC. As protein: CASQGLAGYNEQFF.

This sequence joins TRBV27 and TRBJ2-2; D is possibly TRBD1 (5 bases). CDR3 size: 14 residues. Germline lookup yields CDR1 MNHEY and CDR2 SMNVEV (reference sequence). The V end was cut by 5 bases, the J end by 1 base, with 8 bases between. CDR3 in amino acids: CASSRTRNTGELFF. CDR3 nucleotides: TGTGCCAGCAGTCGGACAAGGAACACCGGGGAGCTGTTTTTT.

This clone is a singleton in its sample. The chain uses TRBV5-1 and TRBJ2-7, with 9 bases aligning to TRBD1. From germline, CDR1 is SGHRS and CDR2 YFSETQ. With 6 bases clipped from V and 5 bases from J, the junction kept 6 bases outside the gene matches. This CDR3 is built from 13 residues. CDR3 bases: TGCGCCAGCAACCGGGACAGGGCTAACGAGCAGTACTTC. Its protein is CASNRDRANEQYF.

As regards this clone: Other DNA sequences in the sample encode the same CDR3. J is TRBJ2-4 and V is TRBV7-2; 7 bases map to TRBD2. V was clipped by 1 base and J by 8 bases; unmatched bases: 2. Germline V CDR1 and CDR2: SGHTA, FQGNSA. The CDR3 length is 13 residues. The CDR3 sequence: CASSLGGRDIQYF. DNA of the CDR3: TGTGCCAGCAGCTTAGGAGGGAGGGACATTCAGTACTTC.